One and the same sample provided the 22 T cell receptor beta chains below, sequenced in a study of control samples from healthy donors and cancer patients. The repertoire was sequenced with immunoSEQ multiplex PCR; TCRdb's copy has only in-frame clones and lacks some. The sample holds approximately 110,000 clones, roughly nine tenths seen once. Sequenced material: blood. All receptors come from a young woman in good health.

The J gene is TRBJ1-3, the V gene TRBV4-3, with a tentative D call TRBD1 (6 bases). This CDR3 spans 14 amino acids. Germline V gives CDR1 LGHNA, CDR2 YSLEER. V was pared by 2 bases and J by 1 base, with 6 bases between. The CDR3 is CASSQTGSGNTIYF. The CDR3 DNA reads TGCGCCAGCAGCCAAACAGGGTCTGGAAACACCATATATTTT.

The CDR3 protein is CATGQGRSSPLHF. CDR3 DNA: TGTGCCACGGGACAGGGGCGCTCTTCACCCCTCCACTTT. The chain has TRBV15 and TRBJ1-6, with TRBD1 identical over 10 bases. The V gene end was trimmed by 9 bases and the J gene end by 9 bases; junction bases not matched to a gene: 5. Per germline, CDR1 LNHNV and CDR2 YYDKDF (reference sequence). This CDR3 has 13 amino acids.

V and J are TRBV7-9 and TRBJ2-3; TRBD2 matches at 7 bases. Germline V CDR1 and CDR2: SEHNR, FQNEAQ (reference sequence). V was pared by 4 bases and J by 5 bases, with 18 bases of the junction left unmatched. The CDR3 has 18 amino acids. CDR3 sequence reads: CASSSRGDQRYLGDTQYF. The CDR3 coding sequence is TGTGCCAGCAGCTCCCGGGGGGACCAGCGGTATCTTGGAGATACGCAGTATTTT.

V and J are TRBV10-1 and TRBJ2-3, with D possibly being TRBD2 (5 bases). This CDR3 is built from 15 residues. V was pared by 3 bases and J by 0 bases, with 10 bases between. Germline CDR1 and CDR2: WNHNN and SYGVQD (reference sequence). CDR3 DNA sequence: TGCGCCAGCAGTGATTACGGACTCAGCACAGATACGCAGTATTTT. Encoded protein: CASSDYGLSTDTQYF.

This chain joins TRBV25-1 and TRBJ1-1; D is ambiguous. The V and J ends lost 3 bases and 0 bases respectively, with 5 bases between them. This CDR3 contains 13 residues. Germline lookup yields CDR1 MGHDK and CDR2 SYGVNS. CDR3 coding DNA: TGTGCCAGCAGTGACTACATGAACACTGAAGCTTTCTTT. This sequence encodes CASSDYMNTEAFF.

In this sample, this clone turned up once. The CDR3 DNA reads as TGTGCCAGCAACCCTGACAGGGACCCAAGCTCCTATAATTCACCCCTCCACTTT. Protein product: CASNPDRDPSSYNSPLHF. V and J are TRBV3-1 (or the pseudogene TRBV3-2) and TRBJ1-6; the match to TRBD1 covers 7 bases. Trimming took 7 bases from V and 0 from J; bases not matched to a gene: 12. The CDR3 loop spans 18 amino acids. In germline, CDR1 is LGHDT, CDR2 YNNKEL (reference sequence).

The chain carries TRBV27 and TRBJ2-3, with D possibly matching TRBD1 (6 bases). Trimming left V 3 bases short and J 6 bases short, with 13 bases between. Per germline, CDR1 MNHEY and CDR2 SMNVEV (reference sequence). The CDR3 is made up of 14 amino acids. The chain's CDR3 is CASSFLGGRDTQYF. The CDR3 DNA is TGTGCCAGCAGTTTTTTAGGGGGACGGGATACGCAGTATTTT.

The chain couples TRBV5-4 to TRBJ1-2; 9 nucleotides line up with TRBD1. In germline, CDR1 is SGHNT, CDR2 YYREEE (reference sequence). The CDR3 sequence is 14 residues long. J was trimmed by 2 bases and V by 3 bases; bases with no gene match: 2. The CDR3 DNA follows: TGTGCCAGCAGCTCCGGGACAGGGAACTATGGCTACACCTTC. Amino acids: CASSSGTGNYGYTF.

The CDR3 DNA follows: TGCGCCAGCAGCTGGGACTACCAAGAGACCCAGTACTTC. It codes for CASSWDYQETQYF. V gene TRBV5-1 combines with J gene TRBJ2-5, with D perhaps matching TRBD2 (6 bases). Germline V gene sequence: CDR1 SGHRS, CDR2 YFSETQ. Trimming cost V 3 bases and J 0 bases, with 6 bases left between them. The CDR3 contains 13 residues.

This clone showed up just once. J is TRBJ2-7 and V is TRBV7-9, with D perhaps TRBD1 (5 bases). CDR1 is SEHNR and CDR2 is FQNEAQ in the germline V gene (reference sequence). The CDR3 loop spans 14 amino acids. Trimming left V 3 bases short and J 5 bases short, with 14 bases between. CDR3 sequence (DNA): TGTGCCAGCAGCTTTGCAGGGTCTTTGAACGAGCAGTACTTC. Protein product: CASSFAGSLNEQYF.

DNA for the CDR3: TGTGCCATCAGCCCGGGACAGGGGGAGGTGTACGAGCAGTACTTC. The encoded protein is CAISPGQGEVYEQYF. The chain has TRBV10-3 and TRBJ2-7; 11 bases align to TRBD1. The CDR3 is made up of 15 amino acids. After removal of 6 bases from V and 4 bases from J, the junction contained 8 bases not matched to a gene. The germline gives CDR1 ENHRY, CDR2 SYGVKD.

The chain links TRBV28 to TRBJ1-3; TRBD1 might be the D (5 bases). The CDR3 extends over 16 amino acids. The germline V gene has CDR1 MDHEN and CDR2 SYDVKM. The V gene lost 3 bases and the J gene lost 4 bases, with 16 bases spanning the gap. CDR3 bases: TGTGCCAGCAGTTTGTCCCCCAGGGTGGAAGGAAACACCATATATTTT. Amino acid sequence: CASSLSPRVEGNTIYF.

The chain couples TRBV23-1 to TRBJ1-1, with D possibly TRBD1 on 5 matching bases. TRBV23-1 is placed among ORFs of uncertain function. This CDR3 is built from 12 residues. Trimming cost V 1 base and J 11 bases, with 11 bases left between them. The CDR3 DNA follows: TGCGCCAGCAGTCAATGGGGCGTCTGTGCTTTCTTT. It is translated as CASSQWGVCAFF.

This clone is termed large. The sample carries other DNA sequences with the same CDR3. This chain's CDR3 is CASSPASSYNSPLHF. CDR3 in DNA: TGTGCCAGCAGCCCCGCTAGCTCCTATAATTCACCCCTCCACTTT. The chain has TRBV9 and TRBJ1-6; no reliable D call. Germline CDR1 is SGDLS and CDR2 is YYNGEE. V was pared by 4 bases and J by 0 bases, with 8 bases between. The CDR3 runs 15 residues.

The chain's CDR3 is CASSQVASGRAAADTQYF. DNA of the CDR3: TGTGCCAGCAGCCAAGTCGCTAGCGGGAGGGCCGCCGCAGATACGCAGTATTTT. The chain has TRBV3-1 (or the pseudogene TRBV3-2) and TRBJ2-3, with TRBD2 matching 12 bases. J was trimmed by 4 bases and V by 1 base; bases with no gene match: 9. The CDR3 loop spans 18 amino acids. The germline V gene has CDR1 LGHDT and CDR2 YNNKEL (reference sequence).

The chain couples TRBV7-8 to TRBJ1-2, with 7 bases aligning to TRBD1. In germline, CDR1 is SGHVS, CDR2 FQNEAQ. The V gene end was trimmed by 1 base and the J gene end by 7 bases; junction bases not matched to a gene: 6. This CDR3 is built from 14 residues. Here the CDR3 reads CASSLGQGERGYTF. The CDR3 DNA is TGTGCCAGCAGCTTAGGTCAGGGGGAGCGTGGCTACACCTTC.

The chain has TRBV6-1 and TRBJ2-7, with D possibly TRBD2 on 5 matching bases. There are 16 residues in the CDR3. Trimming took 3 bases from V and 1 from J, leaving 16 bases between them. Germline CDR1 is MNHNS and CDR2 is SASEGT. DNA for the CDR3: TGTGCCAGCAGTGACCCTCTAGCTGCATTATCCTACGAGCAGTACTTC. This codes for CASSDPLAALSYEQYF.

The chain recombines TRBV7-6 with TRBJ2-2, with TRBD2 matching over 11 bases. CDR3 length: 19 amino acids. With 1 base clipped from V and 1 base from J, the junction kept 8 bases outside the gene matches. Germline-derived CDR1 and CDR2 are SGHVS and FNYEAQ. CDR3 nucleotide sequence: TGTGCCAGCAGCTTAGGAAATGTCCTAGCGGGAGGGAACACCGGGGAGCTGTTTTTT. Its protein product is CASSLGNVLAGGNTGELFF.

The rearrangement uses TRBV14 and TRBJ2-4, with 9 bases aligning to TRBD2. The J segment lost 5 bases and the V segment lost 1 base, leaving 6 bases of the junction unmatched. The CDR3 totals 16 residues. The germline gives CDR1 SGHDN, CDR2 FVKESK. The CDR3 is CASSQVRAGGQNIQYF. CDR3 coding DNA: TGTGCCAGCAGCCAAGTAAGAGCGGGGGGACAAAACATTCAGTACTTC.

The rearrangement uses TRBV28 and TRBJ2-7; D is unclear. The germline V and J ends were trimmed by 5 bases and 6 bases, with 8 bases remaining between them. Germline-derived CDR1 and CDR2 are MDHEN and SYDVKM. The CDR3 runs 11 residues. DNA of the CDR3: TGTGCCAGCAGTCGAATAAGCGAGCAGTACTTC. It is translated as CASSRISEQYF. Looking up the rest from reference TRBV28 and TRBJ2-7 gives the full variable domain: DVKVTQSSRYLVKRTGEKVFLECVQDMDHENMFWYRQDPGLGLRLIYFSYDVKMKEKGDIPEGYSVSREKKERFSLILESASTNQTSMYLCASSRISEQYFGPGTRLTVT.

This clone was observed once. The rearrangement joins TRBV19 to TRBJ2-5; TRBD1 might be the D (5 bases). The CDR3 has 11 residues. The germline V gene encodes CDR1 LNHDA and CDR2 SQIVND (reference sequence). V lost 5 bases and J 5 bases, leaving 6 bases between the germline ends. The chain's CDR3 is CASSAGETQYF. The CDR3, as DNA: TGTGCCAGTAGTGCAGGGGAGACCCAGTACTTC.

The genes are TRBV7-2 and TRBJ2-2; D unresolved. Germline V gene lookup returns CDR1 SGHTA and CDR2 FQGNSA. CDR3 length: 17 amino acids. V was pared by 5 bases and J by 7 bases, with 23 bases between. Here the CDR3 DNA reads TGTGCCAGCAGCGTAATAGCAGGATCCGTTAAGGACGGGGAGCTGTTTTTT. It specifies CASSVIAGSVKDGELFF.